A single sample gave rise to the 24 T cell receptor beta chains below, sequenced in a study of T cell changes during pregnancy in multiple sclerosis (dated by TCRdb to about 2019). Libraries were constructed by the immunoSEQ multiplex PCR assay. This is the immuneACCESS table as TCRdb keeps it, with only in-frame sequences that have V and J called. A part of the clones is gone; compared with another copy, unresolved V genes explain less than half, and the rest is unexplained. The sample yields roughly 40,000 clones; approximately 94% were counted once. The top ten constitute over 1.5% of the sample. The material was peripheral blood, obtained in the third trimester of pregnancy. These receptors were taken from a female donor with multiple sclerosis, enrolled in a pregnancy study.

The chain couples TRBV5-1 to TRBJ2-1; 8 positions agree with TRBD2. The CDR3 sequence is 17 residues long. V was pared by 0 bases and J by 8 bases, with 13 bases of the junction left unmatched. Germline lookup yields CDR1 SGHRS and CDR2 YFSETQ. Written as DNA, the CDR3 is TGCGCCAGCAGCTTGGCCAGTGTGGGGACGGGAGGGGATGAGCAGTTCTTC. This sequence encodes CASSLASVGTGGDEQFF.

The chain recombines TRBV28 with TRBJ2-1, with D maybe TRBD2 (6 bases). The CDR3 runs to 15 residues. Trimming shortened V by 2 bases and J by 0 bases, and 8 bases separated the two germline ends. Germline V CDR1 and CDR2: MDHEN, SYDVKM. CDR3: CASSLAGSSYNEQFF. The CDR3 bases are TGTGCCAGCAGTTTAGCGGGAAGCTCCTACAATGAGCAGTTCTTC.

The V gene is TRBV5-3, the J gene TRBJ1-5; D possibly corresponds to TRBD1 (6 bases). TRBV5-3 is labeled an ORF, and its function is uncertain. Between the trimmed V and J ends, which lost 4 bases and 7 bases, there was a span of 15 bases. CDR3 size: 14 residues. The CDR3 is CARSNDRLGQPQHF. For the CDR3, the DNA is TGTGCCAGAAGCAACGACAGGTTAGGGCAGCCCCAGCATTTT.

As DNA, the CDR3 is TGTGCCAGTAGTATAGCAGGGCCCACTGAAGCTTTCTTT. This gives the protein CASSIAGPTEAFF. The chain joins TRBV19 to TRBJ1-1; TRBD1 is a possible D gene (5 bases). V was shortened by 1 base and J by 4 bases, with 7 bases between the two germline ends. The V gene's germline CDR1 is LNHDA and CDR2 SQIVND (reference sequence). The CDR3 contains 13 residues.

J is TRBJ1-2 and V is TRBV30, with D possibly TRBD1 on 6 matching bases. The CDR3 covers 13 residues. Germline CDR1 and CDR2: GTSNPN and SVGIG (reference sequence). V was trimmed by 3 bases and J by 6 bases, leaving 14 bases between them. CDR3 sequence: CAWREGQQDGYTF. DNA for the CDR3: TGTGCCTGGAGGGAAGGACAGCAAGATGGCTACACCTTC.

The V and J genes are TRBV7-9 and TRBJ1-6; D is perhaps TRBD1 (5 bases). Per the germline V gene, CDR1 is SEHNR and CDR2 is FQNEAQ (reference sequence). The CDR3 loop spans 14 amino acids. Trimming shortened V by 4 bases and J by 7 bases, and 11 bases separated the two germline ends. The CDR3 coding sequence is TGTGCCAGCAGCTCCAGGGTGGAGAATTCACCCCTCCACTTT. Its protein is CASSSRVENSPLHF.

The chain combines TRBV19 with TRBJ1-5; tentative D call: TRBD1 (6 bases). V lost 4 bases, J lost 6 bases, and 16 bases lay in between. The germline gives CDR1 LNHDA, CDR2 SQIVND (reference sequence). The CDR3 covers 15 residues. The DNA of the CDR3 is TGTGCCAGTAGTACAGGGGCTTTGTGGGGTCAGCCCCAGCATTTT. Its translation is CASSTGALWGQPQHF.

The V and J genes are TRBV5-1 and TRBJ2-7; TRBD1 matches at 7 bases. The CDR3 has 15 residues. Trimming removed 1 base from V and 2 bases from J; junction bases left unmatched: 6. Germline CDR1 is SGHRS and CDR2 is YFSETQ. The CDR3 DNA reads TGCGCCAGCAGCTTGACCGGGACAGCCACCTACGAGCAGTACTTC. It codes for CASSLTGTATYEQYF.

The V and J genes are TRBV7-2 and TRBJ2-7; 10 nucleotides align to TRBD1. This CDR3 has 15 residues. The germline V gene encodes CDR1 SGHTA and CDR2 FQGNSA. V lost 5 bases, J lost 4 bases, and 8 bases stayed unmatched. The CDR3 is CASSRATGGVYEQYF. The CDR3, as DNA: TGTGCCAGCAGCCGAGCGACAGGGGGCGTTTACGAGCAGTACTTC. Together with reference TRBV7-2 and TRBJ2-7, the CDR3 gives the full variable domain: GAGVSQSPSNKVTEKGKDVELRCDPISGHTALYWYRQSLGQGLEFLIYFQGNSAPDKSGLPSDRFSAERTGGSVSTLTIQRTQQEDSAVYLCASSRATGGVYEQYFGPGTRLTVT.

Of note for this clone: Germline and junction disagree at one end, which may indicate a read error. The chain has TRBV7-3 and TRBJ2-1; D gene unclear. CDR3 length equals 13 residues. Germline values: CDR1 SGHTA, CDR2 FQGTGA. In DNA, the CDR3 is TGTGCCAGCAGCTTATTCTCCCACAATGAGCAGTTCTTC. Protein sequence: CASSLFSHNEQFF.

The chain employs TRBV5-1 and TRBJ2-7, with D tentatively TRBD2 (5 bases). Trimming removed 1 base at V and 3 bases at J, with 11 bases between. The CDR3 sequence is 14 residues long. In germline, CDR1 is SGHRS, CDR2 YFSETQ. CDR3 bases: TGCGCCAGCAGCTTGTTAGGAGGAGGCTACGAGCAGTACTTC. Translation gives CASSLLGGGYEQYF.

This chain connects TRBV6-5 to TRBJ2-5; TRBD2 aligns across 8 bases. Germline CDR1 MNHEY, CDR2 SVGAGI. J gave up 7 bases and V 4 bases, and 8 bases lay outside the gene matches. The length of the CDR3 is 14 residues. CDR3 nucleotide sequence: TGTGCCAGCAGTTTTCGGGAGGGCCGGGGGACCCAGTACTTC. Translated: CASSFREGRGTQYF.

The chain has TRBV4-1 and TRBJ2-1, with D possibly matching TRBD2 (5 bases). Germline V gives CDR1 MGHRA, CDR2 YSYEKL. This CDR3 contains 14 residues. Between the trimmed V and J ends, which lost 0 bases and 5 bases, there was a span of 8 bases. CDR3 sequence: CASSQDGGHNEQFF. In DNA form, the CDR3 reads TGCGCCAGCAGCCAAGATGGAGGCCACAATGAGCAGTTCTTC.

The rearrangement joins TRBV6-5 to TRBJ1-2; D perhaps matches TRBD1 (5 bases). Looked up from germline, CDR1 is MNHEY and CDR2 is SVGAGI. This CDR3 contains 14 residues. The V gene lost 10 bases and the J gene lost 8 bases, with 23 bases spanning the gap. The CDR3 protein is CATRRTRALPGYTF. The DNA for the CDR3 is TGTGCCACCCGAAGGACAAGGGCATTACCCGGCTACACCTTC.

With respect to this clone: The junction shows a germline mismatch at one end, possibly a read error. This sample includes further DNA sequences coding for the same CDR3. Here the CDR3 reads CASAWGVHEQYF. In DNA, the CDR3 is TGCGCCAGCGCCTGGGGGGTACACGAGCAGTACTTC. The gene calls are TRBV25-1 and TRBJ2-7; tentative D call: TRBD2 (6 bases). This CDR3 is built from 12 residues. Germline loops: CDR1 MGHDK, CDR2 SYGVNS.

For the CDR3, the DNA is TGTGCCAGCAATTCAAGGCTAGAAGGCTACAATGAGCAGTTCTTC. Protein product: CASNSRLEGYNEQFF. The chain carries TRBV6-6 and TRBJ2-1; no reliable D call. CDR3 length equals 15 residues. Between the trimmed V and J ends, which lost 7 bases and 3 bases, there was a span of 16 bases. The germline V gene has CDR1 MNHNY and CDR2 SVGAGI (reference sequence).

The chain recombines TRBV27 with TRBJ2-1; 8 bases match TRBD2. Germline CDR1 is MNHEY and CDR2 is SMNVEV (reference sequence). V lost 3 bases and J lost 6; bases outside the gene matches: 13. The CDR3 sequence is 17 residues long. Here the CDR3 reads CASSLDPPREGGNEQFF. The CDR3 nucleotides are TGTGCCAGCAGTTTGGATCCCCCCCGGGAGGGTGGCAATGAGCAGTTCTTC.

This clone appeared once. The V and J genes are TRBV5-1 and TRBJ2-2; TRBD2 agrees at 13 bases. The CDR3 covers 16 residues. Germline V gene sequence: CDR1 SGHRS, CDR2 YFSETQ. V trimming: 3 bases; J trimming: 6 bases; junction bases outside the gene matches: 5. For the CDR3, the DNA is TGCGCCAGCAGCTCTGGACTAGCGGGAGTACCCGGGGAGCTGTTTTTT. It translates to CASSSGLAGVPGELFF.

CDR3 in amino acids: CAISESGLAGHYEQYF. CDR3 DNA sequence: TGTGCCATCAGTGAGTCGGGGCTAGCGGGGCACTACGAGCAGTACTTC. J is TRBJ2-7 and V is TRBV10-3; 9 bases are a match to TRBD2. The ends lost 0 bases at V and 3 bases at J; junction bases unmatched: 6. The CDR3 totals 16 residues. CDR1 is ENHRY and CDR2 is SYGVKD in the germline V gene.

DNA for the CDR3: TGTGCCAGCGGGGAAAGCAGGGCTTCGAACACTGAAGCTTTCTTT. Amino acid sequence: CASGESRASNTEAFF. The chain carries TRBV28 and TRBJ1-1, with a tentative D call TRBD1 (5 bases). Trimming removed 8 bases from V and 1 base from J, with 17 bases in between. CDR3 size: 15 residues. Germline V gene lookup returns CDR1 MDHEN and CDR2 SYDVKM.

The chain combines TRBV27 with TRBJ1-2, with a possible D match to TRBD1 (6 bases). This CDR3 region has 14 residues. The V gene lost 5 bases and the J gene lost 8 bases, with 18 bases spanning the gap. From germline, CDR1 is MNHEY and CDR2 SMNVEV (reference sequence). The CDR3 reads CASSRNRAEGGYTF. The CDR3 region has the DNA TGTGCCAGCAGTAGAAACAGGGCTGAGGGGGGCTACACCTTC.

This sequence joins TRBV19 and TRBJ2-1; D uncertain. V was shortened by 7 bases and J by 6 bases, with 19 bases between the two germline ends. This CDR3 spans 15 amino acids. Germline V gene data show CDR1 as LNHDA and CDR2 as SQIVND (reference sequence). DNA of the CDR3: TGTGCCAGTACCAGGTCATCCCCAGGATCCAATGAGCAGTTCTTC. Translation gives CASTRSSPGSNEQFF.

The CDR3 coding sequence is TGTGCCAGTAGTATGGGCGGGGTTCACTCCTACAATGAGCAGTTCTTC. Translating it yields CASSMGGVHSYNEQFF. The chain links TRBV19 to TRBJ2-1, with a tentative D call TRBD2 (6 bases). Germline lookup yields CDR1 LNHDA and CDR2 SQIVND (reference sequence). V was trimmed by 3 bases and J by 0 bases, leaving 12 bases between them. This CDR3 is built from 16 residues.

The V and J genes are TRBV28 and TRBJ1-5, with D tentatively TRBD1 (5 bases). Germline lookup yields CDR1 MDHEN and CDR2 SYDVKM. Trimming stripped 6 bases from V and 0 bases from J, with 6 bases between. The CDR3 extends over 13 amino acids. This CDR3 is CASRDTSNQPQHF. CDR3 coding DNA: TGTGCCAGCAGGGACACTAGCAATCAGCCCCAGCATTTT.